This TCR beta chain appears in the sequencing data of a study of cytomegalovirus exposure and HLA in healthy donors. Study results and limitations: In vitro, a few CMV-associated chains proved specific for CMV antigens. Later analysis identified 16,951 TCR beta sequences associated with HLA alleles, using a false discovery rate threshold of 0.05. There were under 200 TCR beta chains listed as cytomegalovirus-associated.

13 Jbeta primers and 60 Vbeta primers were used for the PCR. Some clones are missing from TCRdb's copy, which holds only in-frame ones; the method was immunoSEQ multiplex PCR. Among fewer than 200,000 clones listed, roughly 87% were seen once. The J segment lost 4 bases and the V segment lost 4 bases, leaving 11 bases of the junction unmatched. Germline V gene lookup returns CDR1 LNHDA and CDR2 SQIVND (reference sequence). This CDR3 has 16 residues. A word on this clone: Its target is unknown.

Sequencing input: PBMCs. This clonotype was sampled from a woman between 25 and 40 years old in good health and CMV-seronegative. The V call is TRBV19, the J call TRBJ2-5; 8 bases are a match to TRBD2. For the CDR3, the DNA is TGTGCCAGTAGTACCCTAATCAGCGGGAGTGGAGAGACCCAGTACTTC. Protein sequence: CASSTLISGSGETQYF.